A selection of T cell receptor beta chains follows, all from one sample in a study of graft-versus-host responses after intestinal transplantation. Using immunoSEQ multiplex PCR, the repertoire was profiled, and TCRdb retains in-frame clones only, with some absent. The sample holds roughly 60,000 clones; about 93% are singletons and the top ten take 2.5% to 3%. The material was PBMCs, obtained roughly 120 days after intestinal transplantation. These TCRs come from a human patient who received an intestinal transplant, so some T cells may come from the graft donor. Both conserved end residues are part of each CDR3. A D gene is named only where the DNA matches it firmly.

v_gene: TRBV18; j_gene: TRBJ2-7; d_gene: NA; CDR3nt: TGTGCCAGCTCATCTGGTAACCCCTACGAGCAGTACTTC; CDR3aa: CASSSGNPYEQYF
v_gene: TRBV5-4; j_gene: TRBJ2-7; d_gene: NA; CDR3nt: TGTGCCAGCAGCTTGGCCGTAGGGTGGGGCAGGGGCCACGAGCAGTACTTC; CDR3aa: CASSLAVGWGRGHEQYF
v_gene: TRBV4-1; j_gene: TRBJ2-5; d_gene: NA; CDR3nt: TGCGCCAGCAGCCAAGAAGGGCGAGTTGCAGAGACCCAGTACTTC; CDR3aa: CASSQEGRVAETQYF
v_gene: TRBV5-1; j_gene: TRBJ1-6; d_gene: NA; CDR3nt: TGCGCCAGCAGCTTGGGGCAGGGTGCCACCTATAATTCACCCCTCCACTTT; CDR3aa: CASSLGQGATYNSPLHF
v_gene: TRBV9; j_gene: TRBJ2-5; d_gene: TRBD2; CDR3nt: TGTGCCAGCAGCCCCGGACTAGCGGGAGGTGAGACCCAGTACTTC; CDR3aa: CASSPGLAGGETQYF
v_gene: TRBV11-2; j_gene: TRBJ2-2; d_gene: NA; CDR3nt: TGTGCCAGCAGTTCCCATGGCGGGGGCCGGGAGCTGTTTTTT; CDR3aa: CASSSHGGGRELFF
v_gene: TRBV2; j_gene: TRBJ2-2; d_gene: NA; CDR3nt: TGTGCCAGCAGTGATTGGGGCGGGGCCGGGGAGCTGTTTTTT; CDR3aa: CASSDWGGAGELFF
v_gene: TRBV7-2; j_gene: TRBJ2-2; d_gene: TRBD1; CDR3nt: TGTGCCAGCAGCTCCACACCGACAGGGGTCACCGGGGAGCTGTTTTTT; CDR3aa: CASSSTPTGVTGELFF
v_gene: TRBV7-3; j_gene: TRBJ1-1; d_gene: TRBD1; CDR3nt: TGTGCCAGCAGCTTAGGGACAGGGAACACTGAAGCTTTCTTT; CDR3aa: CASSLGTGNTEAFF
v_gene: TRBV2; j_gene: TRBJ1-1; d_gene: NA; CDR3nt: TGTGCCAGCAGTGAAGAGGCTGTGAACACTGAAGCTTTCTTT; CDR3aa: CASSEEAVNTEAFF
v_gene: TRBV5-1; j_gene: TRBJ2-3; d_gene: NA; CDR3nt: TGCGCCAGCAGCTGGGGAGCACAGGGAAGCGATACGCAGTATTTT; CDR3aa: CASSWGAQGSDTQYF